This T cell receptor (beta chain) is drawn from a study of T cell changes during pregnancy in multiple sclerosis. The CDR3 extends over 18 amino acids. The V gene lost 2 bases and the J gene lost 4 bases, with 20 bases spanning the gap. Germline CDR1 is MNHEY and CDR2 is SMNVEV (reference sequence). Some clones are missing from TCRdb's copy, which holds only in-frame ones; the method was immunoSEQ multiplex PCR. The data hold 100,000 or so clones, with approximately 95% observed a single time. The TCR comes from a female donor in good health, enrolled as a control in a pregnancy study. The sequences come from peripheral blood, collected after pregnancy. The chain combines TRBV27 with TRBJ2-2, with TRBD2 as a possible D gene (5 bases). The chain's CDR3 is CASSLGSGRLAGTGELFF. CDR3 coding DNA: TGTGCCAGCAGTTTAGGGTCGGGTCGGCTAGCTGGCACCGGGGAGCTGTTTTTT.